This T cell receptor beta chain was recorded in a study of blood T cell repertoires in COVID-19. Study in general: From the United States, Italy and Spain came samples of acute and convalescent COVID-19. PBMCs, B-cell-depleted T cells, or T cells provided the cDNA or gDNA that made up the material.

Original methodology: Nucleated cell number was recorded as an estimate derived from reference gene primer amplification. TCRdb keeps only in-frame clones here, not all; method: immunoSEQ multiplex PCR. The V and J calls and the clone size are those of that table, but D and trimming were determined from the DNA. The sample comprises 100,000 or so clones, 80% to 90% of which are singletons, and 20% rests with the top ten. Trimming shortened V by 5 bases and J by 9 bases, and 11 bases separated the two germline ends. CDR1 and CDR2 (germline): DFQATT, SNEGSKA (reference sequence). CDR3 length: 11 amino acids.

What was sequenced was peripheral blood. V gene TRBV20-1 combines with J gene TRBJ2-1; maybe TRBD1 (6 bases). The clonotype was recovered from a human donor in a cohort sampled during active COVID-19. CDR3 protein: CSAYRGGEQFF. The CDR3, as DNA: TGCAGTGCTTACAGAGGGGGTGAGCAGTTCTTC.